Below are 20 T cell receptor beta chains sequenced from a single sample in a study of cytomegalovirus exposure and HLA in healthy donors. PCR employed 60 Vbeta and 13 Jbeta primers. Sequencing was performed with immunoSEQ multiplex PCR; in TCRdb, only in-frame clones are kept and a portion is missing. The data show more than 85,000 clones, roughly 73% seen once. Specimen: PBMCs. These receptors were collected from a boy aged 10-17 years in good health and CMV-seronegative.

V gene TRBV6-5 combines with J gene TRBJ2-7, with D maybe TRBD1 (5 bases). V dropped 1 base and J dropped 1 base, with 8 bases sitting between them. Looked up from germline, CDR1 is MNHEY and CDR2 is SVGAGI. The CDR3 extends over 14 amino acids. In DNA, the CDR3 is TGTGCCAGCAGTTACTACGCAGGGTCCTACGAGCAGTACTTC. This gives the protein CASSYYAGSYEQYF.

V and J are TRBV6-5 and TRBJ2-7, with 7 bases aligning to TRBD2. V shed 2 bases, J shed 3 bases, and the junction held 7 bases outside the gene matches. The CDR3 sequence is 15 residues long. Germline V gives CDR1 MNHEY, CDR2 SVGAGI. The CDR3 nucleotides are TGTGCCAGCAGTTACGAGCGGGGAAGAGGCTACGAGCAGTACTTC. Encoded protein: CASSYERGRGYEQYF.

The chain recombines TRBV11-2 with TRBJ2-3; 9 nucleotides agree with TRBD2. The J segment lost 10 bases and the V segment lost 8 bases, leaving 7 bases of the junction unmatched. CDR3 length equals 12 residues. From germline, CDR1 is SGHAT and CDR2 FQNNGV. CDR3 bases: TGTGCCAGCGGATTAGCGGGGGAGGCGCAGTATTTT. This gives the protein CASGLAGEAQYF.

The rearrangement uses TRBV7-9 and TRBJ1-1; 10 bases line up with TRBD1. Germline values: CDR1 SEHNR, CDR2 FQNEAQ (reference sequence). With 5 bases clipped from V and 6 bases from J, the junction kept 12 bases outside the gene matches. CDR3 length equals 16 residues. The CDR3 bases are TGTGCCAGCAGCCCTAGTGTGGGACAGGGGTCCTCTGAAGCTTTCTTT. This translates into CASSPSVGQGSSEAFF.

About this clone itself: This sample also contains other DNA sequences that code for the same CDR3. The J gene is TRBJ2-1, the V gene TRBV6-5, with a tentative D call TRBD2 (5 bases). This CDR3 has 12 residues. V shed 0 bases and J shed 9 bases, with 6 bases lying between them. The germline V gene encodes CDR1 MNHEY and CDR2 SVGAGI. The chain's CDR3 is CASSYSGVEQFF. As DNA, the CDR3 is TGTGCCAGCAGTTACTCGGGAGTTGAGCAGTTCTTC.

This chain uses TRBV5-4 with TRBJ2-7; no definite D call. The length of the CDR3 is 13 residues. V was trimmed by 0 bases and J by 0 bases, leaving 4 bases between them. Germline loops: CDR1 SGHNT, CDR2 YYREEE (reference sequence). CDR3 bases: TGTGCCAGCAGCTTGGTATCCTCCTACGAGCAGTACTTC. It encodes CASSLVSSYEQYF.

The chain recombines TRBV10-1 with TRBJ1-2, with D perhaps matching TRBD1 (5 bases). The CDR3 sequence is 13 residues long. V dropped 4 bases and J dropped 3 bases, with 9 bases sitting between them. Germline values: CDR1 WNHNN, CDR2 SYGVQD (reference sequence). The CDR3 here is CASSATGDYGYTF. The CDR3, as DNA: TGCGCCAGCAGTGCTACAGGCGACTATGGCTACACCTTC.

This rearrangement joins TRBV7-9 to TRBJ1-2, with D perhaps matching TRBD1 (6 bases). The germline gives CDR1 SEHNR, CDR2 FQNEAQ (reference sequence). This CDR3 has 14 residues. Trimming took off 5 bases at V and 8 bases at J, with 18 bases between the two ends. Here the CDR3 reads CASSPGDTGSGYTF. DNA of the CDR3: TGTGCCAGCAGCCCTGGGGACACGGGATCGGGCTACACCTTC. The full variable domain, with the rest looked up from reference TRBV7-9 and TRBJ1-2, is DTGVSQNPRHKITKRGQNVTFRCDPISEHNRLYWYRQTLGQGPEFLTYFQNEAQLEKSRLLSDRFSAERPKGSFSTLEIQRTEQGDSAMYLCASSPGDTGSGYTFGSGTRLTVV.

V is TRBV5-1 and J is TRBJ1-1; D perhaps matches TRBD1 (5 bases). Trimming left V 4 bases short and J 1 base short, with 8 bases between. Germline values: CDR1 SGHRS, CDR2 YFSETQ. The CDR3 has 13 residues. In DNA, the CDR3 is TGCGCCAGCAGCATCACAGGGAACACTGAAGCTTTCTTT. Residues: CASSITGNTEAFF.

This sequence joins TRBV2 and TRBJ1-1; D unresolved. CDR1 and CDR2 (germline): SNHLY, FYNNEI. This CDR3 comprises 13 residues. V was trimmed by 3 bases and J by 1 base, leaving 6 bases between them. In DNA form, the CDR3 reads TGTGCCAGCAGTGACAACGGGAACACTGAAGCTTTCTTT. Protein sequence: CASSDNGNTEAFF.

The genes are TRBV15 and TRBJ1-2; D gene uncertain. Germline values: CDR1 LNHNV, CDR2 YYDKDF (reference sequence). V lost 8 bases and J lost 3, with 10 bases in between. This CDR3 is 12 amino acids long. In DNA, the CDR3 is TGTGCCACCCGTGGCGGGCACTATGGCTACACCTTC. Translated: CATRGGHYGYTF.

DNA for the CDR3: TGTGCCAGCAGCGTAGTAACTAGCGGGAGTTATGAGCAGTTCTTC. Protein sequence: CASSVVTSGSYEQFF. The chain links TRBV9 to TRBJ2-1, with TRBD2 matching over 11 bases. This CDR3 comprises 15 residues. Trimming removed 0 bases from V and 8 bases from J; junction bases left unmatched: 4. Germline V gives CDR1 SGDLS, CDR2 YYNGEE.

The V gene is TRBV14, the J gene TRBJ2-3; 7 bases are a match to TRBD2. The CDR3 is 16 amino acids. With 0 bases clipped from V and 5 bases from J, the junction kept 8 bases outside the gene matches. Germline CDR1 is SGHDN and CDR2 is FVKESK. CDR3 in DNA: TGTGCCAGCAGCCAAGATTCCACTAGCGTTAAAGATACGCAGTATTTT. Translated, it gives CASSQDSTSVKDTQYF.

This sequence joins TRBV28 and TRBJ2-1; D is possibly TRBD2 (5 bases). This CDR3 contains 15 residues. Trimming took off 7 bases at V and 0 bases at J, with 13 bases between the two ends. CDR1 is MDHEN and CDR2 is SYDVKM in the germline V gene. CDR3 amino acids: CASTTSGYSYNEQFF. The CDR3 DNA sequence: TGTGCCAGCACTACGAGCGGATACTCCTACAATGAGCAGTTCTTC. Using reference TRBV28 and TRBJ2-1 for the parts outside the CDR3, the full variable domain is DVKVTQSSRYLVKRTGEKVFLECVQDMDHENMFWYRQDPGLGLRLIYFSYDVKMKEKGDIPEGYSVSREKKERFSLILESASTNQTSMYLCASTTSGYSYNEQFFGPGTRLTVL.

This clone was detected only a few times. The rearrangement links TRBV11-2 to TRBJ1-2; 10 nucleotides agree with TRBD1. Germline-derived CDR1 and CDR2 are SGHAT and FQNNGV. This CDR3 is 13 amino acids long. J lost 6 bases, V lost 5 bases, and 3 bases had no gene match. This CDR3 is CASSLGQGNGYTF. The CDR3 DNA reads TGTGCCAGCAGCCTGGGACAGGGGAATGGCTACACCTTC.

The chain links TRBV14 to TRBJ2-7; possible D gene TRBD1, 6 bases. Germline CDR1 is SGHDN and CDR2 is FVKESK. The CDR3 is made up of 15 amino acids. V was clipped by 3 bases and J by 0 bases, with 12 bases between them. CDR3 in DNA: TGTGCCAGCAGCCATATGGACAGAGCCTCCTACGAGCAGTACTTC. It specifies CASSHMDRASYEQYF. The variable domain in full, with the rest retrieved from reference TRBV14 and TRBJ2-7, is EAGVTQFPSHSVIEKGQTVTLRCDPISGHDNLYWYRRVMGKEIKFLLHFVKESKQDESGMPNNRFLAERTGGTYSTLKVQPAELEDSGVYFCASSHMDRASYEQYFGPGTRLTVT.

V and J are TRBV9 and TRBJ1-5; D is unclear. The CDR3 totals 11 residues. V lost 10 bases to trimming and J lost 10 bases, with 15 bases between them. CDR1 and CDR2 from the germline V gene are SGDLS and YYNGEE. The CDR3, as DNA: TGTGCCCGCCCACTCCCAGGCCCCCAGCATTTT. It is translated as CARPLPGPQHF.

The chain has TRBV7-2 and TRBJ2-7; 9 bases align to TRBD1. Germline trimming cut 3 bases from V and 0 bases from J; bases unmatched to any gene: 3. CDR3 length equals 15 residues. Per germline, CDR1 SGHTA and CDR2 FQGNSA. CDR3 DNA: TGTGCCAGCAGCTTGGGACAGGGCTACTCCTACGAGCAGTACTTC. It codes for CASSLGQGYSYEQYF.

This chain links TRBV30 with TRBJ1-2; D is ambiguous. The CDR3 extends over 12 amino acids. V gave up 5 bases and J gave up 4 bases, with 11 bases separating them. Germline V gene sequence: CDR1 GTSNPN, CDR2 SVGIG (reference sequence). DNA for the CDR3: TGTGCCTGGCTCGTGGGAGGCTATGGCTACACCTTC. Protein sequence: CAWLVGGYGYTF.

A remark on this clone: An end of the junction does not agree with germline; a read error may underlie this. V gene TRBV10-3 combines with J gene TRBJ2-1; the match to TRBD1 covers 11 bases. The V gene's germline CDR1 is ENHRY and CDR2 SYGVKD. The CDR3 spans 16 residues. The CDR3, as DNA: TGTGCCAACAGTTGGACAGGGGGCAACTTACGGAATGAGCAGTTCTTC. Its protein is CANSWTGGNLRNEQFF.